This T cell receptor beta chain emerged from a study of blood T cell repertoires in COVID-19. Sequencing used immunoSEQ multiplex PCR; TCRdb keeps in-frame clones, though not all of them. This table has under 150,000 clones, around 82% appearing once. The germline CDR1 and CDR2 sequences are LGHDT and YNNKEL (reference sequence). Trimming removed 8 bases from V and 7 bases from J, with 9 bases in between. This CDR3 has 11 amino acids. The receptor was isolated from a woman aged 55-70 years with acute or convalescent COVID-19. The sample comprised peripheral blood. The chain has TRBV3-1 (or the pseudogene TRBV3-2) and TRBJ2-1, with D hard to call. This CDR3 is CASSFVNEQFF. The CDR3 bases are TGTGCCAGCTCGTTCGTGAATGAGCAGTTCTTC.